This TCR beta chain was obtained from a study of vaccination and CD4 T cells after COVID-19 (dated by TCRdb to 2021 to 2024). Notes on the research overall: Convalescent patients had a positive SARS-CoV-2 result on nasal swab PCR, and of these patients, several had mild disease and one had severe disease. Six males and four females were included in the convalescent cohort, with two Hispanic individuals, seven Caucasians, two Asians and one multiracial person represented. Participants received two doses of either the Pfizer-BioNTech BNT162b2 vaccine (n=8) or the Moderna mRNA-1273 vaccine (n=2). In ten to eleven COVID-19 convalescent patients and 4 infection-naive healthy vaccine recipients, the spike-specific CD4+ TCR repertoire before mRNA vaccination was compared with the repertoire after mRNA vaccination. Post-COVID blood samples from convalescent patients were collected a median of around 100 days after diagnosis, with a range of 35 to 161 days. Control cultures received a CEFX viral epitope pool as the positive control, an HIV-1 Nef peptide pool as the negative control, or no peptide. The cultures were stimulated with overlapping spike peptide pools from SARS-CoV-2 and from the common cold coronaviruses HCoV-NL63, HCoV-OC43 and HCoV-229E. Post-vaccine blood samples were collected a median of about 72 days after the second vaccine dose, ranging from roughly 12 to 241 days. The paper as a whole reports these results and caveats: The study included relatively few convalescent patients and did not analyze early timepoints after natural infection. The median number of SARS-CoV-2-reactive clonotypes rose from about 19 after infection to roughly 38 after vaccination, but the change was not significant. In convalescent patients, a median approximately 90% of post-vaccine SARS-CoV-2-reactive clones were detected only after vaccination, suggesting vaccine-specific priming. Nearly all vaccine-specific clones in convalescent patients (304 of 307) were mono-reactive for SARS-CoV-2 spike rather than cross-reactive with common cold coronaviruses.

The sample's treatment or condition, from its label and the paper: roughly ten-day PBMC culture with coronavirus spike peptide pools or control peptides (ViraFEST assay). The ViraFEST assay, used in the study, expanded antigen-specific T cells with peptide pools and then identified the expanded clonotypes through TCR sequencing. Positive SARS-CoV-2 PCR tests in the convalescent patients dated from March to December 2020, before Alpha, Beta and Delta variants emerged in the United States. Each well held about 1.8 million PBMCs cultured with 10 ug/ml peptide pools in IMDM containing around 5.5% human AB serum and approximately 10 IU/ml IL-2. On days 3 and 7, half of the culture medium was replaced with fresh IL-2-containing medium. After 9 to 10 days of culture, CD4+ T cells were isolated by negative selection using the EasySep CD4+ T cell isolation kit. PBMCs were separated from whole blood using Ficoll-Paque Plus gradient centrifugation and then either used fresh or cryopreserved at -140C. Triplicate wells were generally used for each culture condition.

A note on this clonotype: Its antigen target is currently unknown. It has no much larger one-base neighbor in the sample; base qualities were not kept.

The library was built by means of PCR. At the Johns Hopkins FTIC core, DNA from the cultured CD4+ T cells underwent TCR sequencing with the Oncomine TCR Beta short-read assay. Genomic DNA was extracted from the cultured CD4+ T cells with the QIAamp micro DNA kit. Oncomine TCR Beta libraries from cultured CD4+ T cells were pooled using unique dual indexes and sequenced on an Illumina iSeq 100. The study's own analysis went as follows. Non-productive sequences were removed, and CDR3s that did not start with C, did not end with F or W, or were shorter than 7 amino acids were discarded. Antigen-specific clonotypes were identified using the MANAFEST web application through comparison of peptide-stimulated wells with reference and other culture wells. To be called positive, a clone needed an FDR below 0.05, an odds ratio above 5, and a productive frequency above 0.1% in at least two of three replicate wells. A clonotype counted as cross-reactive if it showed significant expansion both in the SARS-CoV-2 spike wells and in at least one common cold coronavirus spike condition. Using R version 3.6.1, CDR3 homology was evaluated through Levenshtein distances (stringdist) along with unrooted phylogenetic trees (ape). Using fastp at Q25 and MiXCR, TCRdb reprocessed the public reads and kept productive beta chains. Each record represents a unique CDR3 protein, reported with the most common genes and DNA among its rows. The V and J calls were not made by the authors but by TCRdb's processing. In this sample the table shows some 16,000 distinct CDR3 sequences, 50% of which occur a single time. Of the sample, about 10% falls within the top ten clones.

Sequencing was done on a sample of CD4+ T cells from blood, cultured in vitro. This TCR was sampled from a human donor who had recovered from COVID-19.

The nucleotides are TGTGCCAGCAGTTACCTACAGGGTTCCTACGAGCAGTACTTC. It translates to CASSYLQGSYEQYF. The sequence links TRBV6-5 to TRBJ2-7; a weak D assignment points to TRBD1 (6 bases agree). Trimming removed 2 bases from V and 1 base from J, leaving 9 bases between the germline ends. There are 14 amino acids in the CDR3, from cysteine to phenylalanine inclusive. The CDR3 DNA has 42 bases and is translated from base 1. The germline V gene encodes CDR1 MNHEY and CDR2 SVGAGI.